This T cell receptor (beta chain) was retrieved from a study of shared clonotypes between healthy human individuals. Turning to the study itself: Researchers drew samples from a couple of women and a few men aged 18 to 49.

Germline loops: CDR1 MNHEY, CDR2 SMNVEV (reference sequence). CDR3 size: 13 residues. V lost 2 bases to trimming and J lost 4 bases, with 5 bases between them. Each cell subset's genomic DNA was divided evenly among several immunoSEQ plates. About 32,000 T cell genomes (300 ng DNA) went into each PBMC replicate. Assay: immunoSEQ multiplex PCR; the TCRdb copy retains only in-frame clones and omits some. The sample contains more than 450,000 clones, 79% of which appear only once. As for this clone: What it binds is not known.

Findings of the study overall: Few donors restricted represented genetic and exposure-history diversity.

Sequencing was carried out using PBMCs. The chain combines TRBV27 with TRBJ2-2; D call uncertain. This sequence was found in a woman in her thirties or forties in good health. Some clones in this sample may be carry-over from other donors' samples. CDR3: CASSLKSTGELFF. The CDR3 DNA reads TGTGCCAGCAGTTTAAAGAGCACCGGGGAGCTGTTTTTT.